Listed here is a single TCR beta chain. This clonotype has a handful of counts. The antigen it binds to is not known. Per-nucleotide qualities are absent, and no much larger clonotype sits a single base away. PBMCs were isolated by Ficoll-Paque density gradient centrifugation. The sample belongs to a study of T-cell memory formation after mild COVID-19 (dated by TCRdb to the early 2020s). Concerning the study at large: TCR sequence clusters from the two donors were found to be largely donor specific. In a couple of donors, T-cell clones that expanded and contracted after mild COVID-19 were tracked by sequencing TCRalpha and TCRbeta repertoires over time. Two young, previously healthy adult volunteers made up the cohort, one male and one female. Broad study findings and their caveats: Contracting CD4+ clones turned up mainly in the CM and EM memory subsets, whereas EMRA was where CD8+ clones were enriched. Some responding clones were found in pre-infection memory, which suggests that pre-existing cross-reactive memory T cells took part in the SARS-CoV-2 response. Clones that contracted from day 15 to 85 showed balanced CD4/CD8 phenotypes, whereas a second wave of clones that expanded from day 15 to 37 leaned towards CD4+. The study included only a couple of mild cases, and larger cohorts that include severe cases with pre-infection samples were judged to be necessary. The second-wave clones that peaked on day 37 were not confirmed to be SARS-CoV-2 specific.

Sequenced on an Illumina NovaSeq 6000. TCRalpha and TCRbeta cDNA libraries were built by 5'RACE with constant-segment primers, adding sample barcodes and unique molecular identifiers. RNA was extracted from every sample with Trizol reagent. The libraries were amplified in two PCR steps, and the second step added a second sample barcode and Illumina TruSeq adapters. Sequencing of libraries was performed on an Illumina NovaSeq with 2 x 150 bp paired-end reads. The original methods were these. Reads were demultiplexed and collapsed into UMI-guided consensus sequences with migec v1.2.7. Using mixcr v2.1.11, UMI consensuses were aligned to TRA and TRB V and J templates and then assembled into clonotypes. A clonotype was counted as expanded or contracted only when both edgeR and NoisET called the clonotype significant, with the noise models trained on biological replicates. edgeR calls used a false discovery rate-adjusted p below 0.01 and a log2 fold-change threshold of 1. As an exploratory analysis of dynamics, max-normalized trajectories of the 1000 most abundant clonotypes were examined with PCA combined with hierarchical clustering. The CD4 or CD8 phenotype of responding clones was assigned using the separately sequenced CD4+ and CD8+ repertoires. The raw public data were reprocessed by TCRdb itself: fastp quality trimming at Q25, MiXCR clonotype calling, in-frame beta chains only. A single entry per CDR3 protein holds the most common genes and DNA from its merged rows. The V and J calls were determined by TCRdb, not by the authors. For this sample there are about 180,000 distinct CDR3 sequences; 18% appear just once. Roughly 3.9% of the sample comes from the top ten.

There are 17 amino acids in the CDR3, from cysteine to phenylalanine inclusive. Solely the CDR3 DNA is kept, with 51 bases framed from the first base. V sheds 4 bases and J sheds 1 base, leaving 18 bases between their ends. For CDR1 and CDR2, the germline V gene lists SGHTA and FQGNSA. The sequence came from a young man who had mild COVID-19 (a few samples of this study predate the infection). The sample titles of this study are shuffled in the database, so cell type and time point are left out; the donor was told from shared clones. The chain is made from TRBV7-2 and TRBJ2-3; the D gene is perhaps TRBD2, from 5 matching bases. The sample taken for sequencing was PBMCs or a T cell subset sorted from them (not recorded which). The CDR3 reads CASSSPLGDSGTDTQYF. The base sequence is TGTGCCAGCAGCTCGCCACTCGGGGATAGCGGCACAGATACGCAGTATTTT.